Presented here are 13 T cell receptor beta chains from one specimen sequenced in a study of T cells after somatic rescue of genetic block. Sequencing was performed with immunoSEQ multiplex PCR; in TCRdb, only in-frame clones are kept and a portion is missing. In the table there are over 9,000 clones, about four fifths of which are singletons. Sequenced sample: peripheral blood mononuclear cells (PBMCs). These receptors originate from a boy younger than 18.

Note on this clone: The junction does not match germline at one end; this may be a read error. The rearrangement uses TRBV11-2 and TRBJ2-1, with a weak D call TRBD1 (5 bases). CDR3 length: 12 residues. Germline V gene sequence: CDR1 SGHAT, CDR2 FQNNGV. CDR3 sequence: CASSLGGASHLF. Here the CDR3 DNA reads TGTGCCAGCAGCTTAGGGGGCGCCTCCCACCTCTTC.

A single count supports this clone. This chain links TRBV5-4 with TRBJ2-7; a possible D gene is TRBD1 (5 bases). Trimming removed 4 bases from V and 1 base from J, with 9 bases in between. Germline V CDR1 and CDR2: SGHNT, YYREEE (reference sequence). This CDR3 region has 13 residues. The CDR3 coding sequence is TGTGCCAGCAGCAACTACAGGTCCTACGAGCAGTACTTC. It translates to CASSNYRSYEQYF.

This chain joins TRBV13 and TRBJ2-5; D is perhaps TRBD2 (6 bases). Germline CDR1 is PRHDT and CDR2 is FYEKMQ (reference sequence). V lost 2 bases to trimming and J lost 2 bases, with 12 bases between them. The CDR3 length is 15 residues. Here the CDR3 DNA reads TGTGCCAGCAGCTTACAACGGAGGGGTCAAGAGACCCAGTACTTC. Translated: CASSLQRRGQETQYF.

The V gene is TRBV11-3, the J gene TRBJ2-1; 10 bases line up with TRBD2. Germline trimming cut 5 bases from V and 3 bases from J; bases unmatched to any gene: 7. The CDR3 is made up of 16 amino acids. Germline V gives CDR1 SGHNT, CDR2 YENEEA. DNA for the CDR3: TGTGCCAGCAGCAGTAGCGGGGGGACCTTCTACAATGAGCAGTTCTTC. Translated, it gives CASSSSGGTFYNEQFF.

The chain uses TRBV11-1 and TRBJ2-3; no clear D gene. The length of the CDR3 is 17 residues. Germline V lookup: CDR1 SGHAT, CDR2 FQDESV (reference sequence). Trimming took off 4 bases at V and 4 bases at J, with 21 bases between the two ends. The CDR3 here is CASSSTSVGIAADTQYF. For the CDR3, the DNA is TGTGCCAGCAGCTCGACATCCGTGGGTATTGCCGCAGATACGCAGTATTTT.

J is TRBJ2-1 and V is TRBV5-1, with 11 bases that match TRBD2. Germline V gene sequence: CDR1 SGHRS, CDR2 YFSETQ. CDR3 length equals 18 residues. J gave up 8 bases and V 3 bases, and 16 bases lay outside the gene matches. This CDR3 is CASSWGGPTSGSAYEQFF. In DNA form, the CDR3 reads TGCGCCAGCAGCTGGGGGGGACCCACTAGCGGGAGCGCATATGAGCAGTTCTTC.

The chain has TRBV29-1 and TRBJ2-2; a possible D gene is TRBD1 (6 bases). The V and J ends lost 2 bases and 0 bases respectively, with 7 bases between them. The CDR3 runs to 14 residues. From germline, CDR1 is SQVTM and CDR2 ANQGSEA. The DNA of the CDR3 is TGCAGCGTTGAATGGGACACGAACACCGGGGAGCTGTTTTTT. Translated: CSVEWDTNTGELFF.

The rearrangement joins TRBV11-2 to TRBJ2-1, with 7 bases fitting TRBD2. There are 17 residues in the CDR3. Germline CDR1 is SGHAT and CDR2 is FQNNGV. V lost 4 bases and J lost 3; bases outside the gene matches: 12. The CDR3 loop reads CASSSPPQTSRYNEQFF. DNA for the CDR3: TGTGCCAGCAGCTCCCCACCCCAGACTAGCCGCTACAATGAGCAGTTCTTC.

This clone was counted once. This chain connects TRBV7-2 to TRBJ2-7; TRBD2 agrees at 14 bases. The germline V gene encodes CDR1 SGHTA and CDR2 FQGNSA. The CDR3 is 15 residues long. V was clipped by 3 bases and J by 6 bases; unmatched bases: 4. As DNA, the CDR3 is TGTGCCAGCAGCTTCGGACTAGCGGGGGGAGCCGAGCAGTACTTC. Translation: CASSFGLAGGAEQYF. Full variable domain (outside the CDR3, taken from reference TRBV7-2 and TRBJ2-7): GAGVSQSPSNKVTEKGKDVELRCDPISGHTALYWYRQSLGQGLEFLIYFQGNSAPDKSGLPSDRFSAERTGGSVSTLTIQRTQQEDSAVYLCASSFGLAGGAEQYFGPGTRLTVT.

The V and J genes are TRBV4-1 and TRBJ2-7; D is possibly TRBD1 (6 bases). The length of the CDR3 is 17 residues. Germline V gene data show CDR1 as MGHRA and CDR2 as YSYEKL. V lost 2 bases and J lost 2, with 19 bases in between. This chain's CDR3 is CASSQLPNSGAPYEQYF. The CDR3 DNA is TGCGCCAGCAGCCAACTCCCTAACTCAGGGGCACCCTACGAGCAGTACTTC.

The rearrangement uses TRBV29-1 and TRBJ1-4, with D unclear. This CDR3 is built from 12 residues. V gave up 4 bases and J gave up 4 bases, with 7 bases separating them. Looked up from germline, CDR1 is SQVTM and CDR2 is ANQGSEA. The CDR3 DNA reads as TGCAGCGTTGGCCGGAGTAATGAAAAACTGTTTTTT. It translates to CSVGRSNEKLFF.

The genes are TRBV9 and TRBJ1-2, with TRBD1 matching 7 bases. The CDR3 covers 14 residues. Trimming removed 7 bases from V and 8 bases from J; junction bases left unmatched: 14. The germline V gene encodes CDR1 SGDLS and CDR2 YYNGEE. The CDR3 sequence is CASYGQDDSRGYTF. The CDR3 DNA sequence: TGTGCCAGCTATGGACAGGACGATAGTCGCGGCTACACCTTC.

The J gene is TRBJ2-3, the V gene TRBV9; 8 positions match TRBD2. The trim removed 3 bases at V and 3 bases at J, leaving 9 bases unmatched. CDR1 is SGDLS and CDR2 is YYNGEE in the germline V gene. The CDR3 runs to 16 residues. The CDR3 bases are TGTGCCAGCAGCGCCTCGCCGGGACTAGGAACAGATACGCAGTATTTT. Encoded protein: CASSASPGLGTDTQYF.